These 17 T cell receptor beta chains were all obtained from the same sample, sequenced in a study of early T cells in non-severe SARS-CoV-2 infection. Each CDR3 protein is one row after TCRdb ran MiXCR on the 5' RACE reads. The table has 90,000 to 130,000 distinct CDR3 sequences, around 10% seen once; the top ten hold around 3%. Specimen: whole blood. The source is an adult who was a healthcare worker with PCR-confirmed SARS-CoV-2 infection or an uninfected control (not recorded which).

This clonotype was observed a few times. The V and J genes are TRBV13 and TRBJ2-1; no clear D. The length of the CDR3 is 16 residues. The germline CDR1 and CDR2 sequences are PRHDT and FYEKMQ (reference sequence). Trimming pared 4 bases from V and 0 bases from J, leaving 13 bases between. CDR3 region: CASSWGMRSSYNEQFF. The CDR3 DNA follows: TGTGCCAGCAGCTGGGGAATGAGAAGCTCCTACAATGAGCAGTTCTTC.

In its sample, this clonotype was seen a few times. The chain recombines TRBV19 with TRBJ1-5; perhaps TRBD1 as D (5 bases). Germline-derived CDR1 and CDR2 are LNHDA and SQIVND (reference sequence). V was shortened by 6 bases and J by 0 bases, with 15 bases between the two germline ends. The CDR3 sequence is 16 residues long. The CDR3 spells CASRSPQGASNQPQHF. CDR3 nucleotides: TGTGCCAGTAGATCCCCCCAGGGTGCTAGCAATCAGCCCCAGCATTTT. The full variable domain, its missing parts supplied by reference TRBV19 and TRBJ1-5, is DGGITQSPKYLFRKEGQNVTLSCEQNLNHDAMYWYRQDPGQGLRLIYYSQIVNDFQKGDIAEGYSVSREKKESFPLTVTSAQKNPTAFYLCASRSPQGASNQPQHFGDGTRLSIL.

This clonotype occurred a few times. The V gene is TRBV15, the J gene TRBJ2-3; 9 bases align to TRBD1. J lost 6 bases, V lost 5 bases, and 12 bases had no gene match. The CDR3 is 16 residues long. Looked up from germline, CDR1 is LNHNV and CDR2 is YYDKDF (reference sequence). Here the CDR3 reads CATSRRPGTGSDTQYF. The DNA of the CDR3 is TGTGCCACCAGCCGCCGTCCCGGGACAGGGTCCGATACGCAGTATTTT.

This clonotype was counted at least ten times. The chain carries TRBV3-1 and TRBJ1-2; D is undetermined. Germline V CDR1 and CDR2: LGHDT, YNNKEL (reference sequence). Trimming stripped 3 bases from V and 4 bases from J, with 6 bases between. The CDR3 loop spans 12 amino acids. The CDR3 loop reads CASSQSVYGYTF. CDR3 coding DNA: TGTGCCAGCAGCCAGAGTGTCTATGGCTACACCTTC.

The rearrangement joins TRBV10-3 to TRBJ2-3, with 7 bases that match TRBD1. The CDR3 covers 14 residues. V lost 4 bases to trimming and J lost 4 bases; unmatched junction nucleotides: 5. The germline CDR1 and CDR2 sequences are ENHRY and SYGVKD. This CDR3 reads CAISGQGIPDTQYF. CDR3 in DNA: TGTGCCATCAGTGGACAGGGAATCCCAGATACGCAGTATTTT.

The chain joins TRBV12-3 or TRBV12-4 to TRBJ2-6; D gene uncertain. The V end was cut by 8 bases, the J end by 1 base, with 6 bases between. The CDR3 is made up of 13 amino acids. The CDR3 bases are TGTGCCAGCGGTGGGTCTGGGGCCAACGTCCTGACTTTC. Its translation: CASGGSGANVLTF.

The chain carries TRBV10-3 and TRBJ2-7; D remains unclear. Germline V CDR1 and CDR2: ENHRY, SYGVKD. The CDR3 sequence is 14 residues long. The V and J ends lost 0 bases and 1 base respectively, with 7 bases between them. The chain's CDR3 is CAISESWQSYEQYF. As DNA, the CDR3 is TGTGCCATCAGTGAGTCGTGGCAGTCCTACGAGCAGTACTTC.

This clonotype was counted between two and nine times. The rearrangement uses TRBV7-9 and TRBJ1-1, with TRBD1 as a possible D gene (5 bases). Germline V gives CDR1 SEHNR, CDR2 FQNEAQ (reference sequence). V shed 3 bases and J shed 4 bases, with 12 bases lying between them. This CDR3 contains 14 residues. CDR3 nucleotide sequence: TGTGCCAGCAGCTTCGAGACAGAGTCCACTGAAGCTTTCTTT. It encodes CASSFETESTEAFF.

This clonotype was seen many times. J is TRBJ1-6 and V is TRBV5-1; D is undetermined. The CDR3 totals 13 residues. CDR1 SGHRS and CDR2 YFSETQ come from the germline V gene. V lost 5 bases to trimming and J lost 8 bases, with 11 bases between them. The CDR3 nucleotides read TGCGCCAGCAGGAAGGGTACGGATTCACCCCTCCACTTT. Its translation is CASRKGTDSPLHF.

This clonotype was found many times. V usage is TRBV5-4 and J usage is TRBJ2-7, with D possibly being TRBD1 (6 bases). CDR1 is SGHNT and CDR2 is YYREEE in the germline V gene (reference sequence). The CDR3 contains 14 residues. The V end lost 4 bases, the J end lost 1 base, and 12 bases lay between the germline ends. The DNA of the CDR3 is TGTGCCAGCAGCCCTGACAGGACTTCCTACGAGCAGTACTTC. Encoded protein: CASSPDRTSYEQYF.

This clonotype was seen a handful of times. The gene calls are TRBV3-1 and TRBJ1-6, with 7 bases aligning to TRBD1. After removal of 1 base from V and 10 bases from J, the junction contained 10 bases not matched to a gene. This CDR3 is 16 amino acids long. Germline lookup yields CDR1 LGHDT and CDR2 YNNKEL (reference sequence). This chain's CDR3 is CASSQVAGGKGSPLHF. As DNA, the CDR3 is TGTGCCAGCAGCCAAGTGGCAGGGGGGAAAGGATCACCCCTCCACTTT.

In its sample, this clonotype was seen many times. The chain recombines TRBV30 with TRBJ1-3; D not certain. CDR3 length: 13 amino acids. Trimming took 4 bases from V and 3 from J, leaving 10 bases between them. Germline CDR1 and CDR2: GTSNPN and SVGIG (reference sequence). CDR3 region: CAWILGGGNTIYF. CDR3 coding DNA: TGTGCCTGGATCCTCGGAGGTGGAAACACCATATATTTT.

This clonotype was recorded a few times. The chain uses TRBV7-6 and TRBJ2-5; D is ambiguous. CDR1 is SGHVS and CDR2 is FNYEAQ in the germline V gene. Between the trimmed V and J ends, which lost 1 base and 5 bases, there was a span of 11 bases. The CDR3 consists of 14 residues. CDR3 nucleotides: TGTGCCAGCAGCTTAGGGGCGGTTGGGGAGACCCAGTACTTC. Its protein product is CASSLGAVGETQYF.

This clonotype appeared a few times. The J gene is TRBJ2-3, the V gene TRBV4-1; TRBD1 is a possible D gene (5 bases). CDR3 length: 14 residues. Germline V gives CDR1 MGHRA, CDR2 YSYEKL. V was pared by 0 bases and J by 5 bases, with 9 bases between. CDR3 nucleotides: TGCGCCAGCAGCCAAGAACCCAGGGAAGATACGCAGTATTTT. It translates to CASSQEPREDTQYF.

This clonotype was seen repeatedly, ten times or more. The chain uses TRBV29-1 and TRBJ1-1, with unresolved D. Germline CDR1 reads SQVTM; CDR2 reads ANQGSEA. The CDR3 spans 10 residues. The germline V and J ends were trimmed by 4 bases and 7 bases, with 7 bases remaining between them. The DNA for the CDR3 is TGCAGCGTTGCGACCGGTGAAGCTTTCTTT. This codes for CSVATGEAFF. Based on the CDR3 plus reference TRBV29-1 and TRBJ1-1, the full variable domain is SAVISQKPSRDICQRGTSLTIQCQVDSQVTMMFWYRQQPGQSLTLIATANQGSEATYESGFVIDKFPISRPNLTFSTLTVSNMSPEDSSIYLCSVATGEAFFGQGTRLTVV.

The CDR3 loop reads CAIRGEGGIAAGELFF. DNA for the CDR3: TGTGCCATCAGGGGAGAGGGGGGTATCGCCGCCGGGGAGCTGTTTTTT. The chain uses TRBV10-3 and TRBJ2-2; possibly TRBD1 or TRBD2 for D (6 bases each). V lost 6 bases and J 6 bases, leaving 20 bases between the germline ends. Germline lookup yields CDR1 ENHRY and CDR2 SYGVKD. The CDR3 runs 16 residues.

The rearrangement joins TRBV4-1 to TRBJ2-3, with TRBD2 matching over 11 bases. This CDR3 is built from 20 residues. The germline V gene has CDR1 MGHRA and CDR2 YSYEKL. J gave up 4 bases and V 4 bases, and 19 bases lay outside the gene matches. The CDR3 spells CASSPSVIAGGLSPPDTQYF. CDR3 nucleotides: TGCGCCAGCAGCCCCTCCGTGATAGCGGGGGGGCTCTCACCCCCAGATACGCAGTATTTT.